Each of the 5 T cell receptor beta chains below was sequenced from the same sample in a study of post-analysis software for immune sequencing data. Prepared TCR beta cDNA libraries contained unique molecular identifiers. Each CDR3 protein is one row after TCRdb ran MiXCR on the PCR reads. This sample has about 540,000 distinct CDR3 sequences, with 34% found just once. No antigen has been assigned to these receptors. Findings of the study overall: Included in a set of roughly 5 TRBV segments more frequent in patients than controls were TRBV5-6, TRBV5-1 and TRBV20-1.

Specimen: blood. The receptors derive from a girl aged 2-17 years with multiple sclerosis.

The V gene is TRBV12-3 or TRBV12-4, the J gene TRBJ2-5, with D perhaps TRBD1 (7 bases). The V end was cut by 5 bases, the J end by 4 bases, with 17 bases between. This CDR3 region has 15 residues. The CDR3 region is CASSPLAGGGETQYF. The CDR3 DNA sequence: TGTGCCAGCAGTCCCTTAGCAGGGGGAGGAGAGACCCAGTACTTC.

This clonotype was seen a few times. This chain uses TRBV4-1 with TRBJ2-7; TRBD1 is a possible D gene (6 bases). Germline V CDR1 and CDR2: MGHRA, YSYEKL. Trimming took 2 bases from V and 4 from J, leaving 12 bases between them. CDR3 length equals 14 residues. CDR3 protein: CASSQLTGSYEQYF. CDR3 coding DNA: TGCGCCAGCAGCCAACTTACAGGGAGTTACGAGCAGTACTTC.

The chain joins TRBV2 to TRBJ2-7, with a weak D call TRBD2 (5 bases). The ends were cut back, 8 bases at V and 2 bases at J, with 10 bases in the middle. In germline, CDR1 is SNHLY, CDR2 FYNNEI. The CDR3 covers 12 residues. Here the CDR3 reads CASRDGAYEQYF. The CDR3 DNA sequence: TGTGCCAGCCGCGACGGGGCCTACGAGCAGTACTTC.

This clonotype was observed a few times. A read error is possible here, since a much larger clone lies one base away. The chain joins TRBV7-8 to TRBJ2-5; no clear D. The CDR3 length is 12 residues. Germline CDR1 SGHVS, CDR2 FQNEAQ. Trimming cost V 6 bases and J 0 bases, with 5 bases left between them. DNA of the CDR3: TGTGCCAGCAGACAGTACCAAGAGACCCAGTACTTC. Its translation: CASRQYQETQYF.

The V and J genes are TRBV10-3 and TRBJ1-2, with 9 bases matching TRBD1. V gave up 8 bases and J gave up 7 bases; unmatched junction bases: 11. Germline CDR1 is ENHRY and CDR2 is SYGVKD. The CDR3 covers 14 residues. CDR3 sequence: CAIAPGTGIGGYTF. For the CDR3, the DNA is TGTGCCATCGCACCCGGGACAGGGATCGGTGGCTACACCTTC.